The TCR beta chain described here comes from a study of human T cells and chemical hapten exposure. The CDR3 totals 14 residues. The germline gives CDR1 SGHRS, CDR2 YFSETQ. The junction had 6 bases not matched to a gene; V was cut back by 5 bases and J by 3 bases. Time point given: healthy volunteer bleed at 6 weeks. Someone pulled total RNA out of unfractionated whole blood. For the library, individual cDNA molecules each received unique molecular identifiers. Study processing details: Samples ranged from roughly 20,000 to 750,000 TCRs, with a median of roughly 96,000. One entry per CDR3 protein results from TCRdb running MiXCR on the RACE reads. The V and J calls, along with clone size, are taken from TCRdb and not from the paper's own processing. Of 60,000 to 80,000 distinct CDR3 sequences in the sample, roughly 6.6% were seen once. This clonotype showed up just a few times.

The chain links TRBV5-1 to TRBJ2-7; TRBD1 matches 9 bases. The TCR sequence derives from a female donor in good health. Some clones in this sample may be carry-over from other donors' samples. The sequencing input was whole blood. As DNA, the CDR3 is TGCGCCAGCAGTCTATCGGGACAGGGCTACGAGCAGTACTTC. Protein product: CASSLSGQGYEQYF.